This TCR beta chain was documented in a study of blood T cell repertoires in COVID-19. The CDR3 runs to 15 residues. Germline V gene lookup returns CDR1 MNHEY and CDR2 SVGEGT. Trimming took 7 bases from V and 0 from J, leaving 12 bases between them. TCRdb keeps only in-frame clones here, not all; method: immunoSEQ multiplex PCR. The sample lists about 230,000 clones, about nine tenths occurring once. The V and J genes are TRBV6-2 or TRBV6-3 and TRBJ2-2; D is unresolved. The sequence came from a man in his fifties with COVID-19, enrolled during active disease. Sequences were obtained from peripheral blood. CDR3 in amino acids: CASTPSTANTGELFF. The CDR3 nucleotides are TGTGCCAGCACCCCATCTACCGCGAACACCGGGGAGCTGTTTTTT.